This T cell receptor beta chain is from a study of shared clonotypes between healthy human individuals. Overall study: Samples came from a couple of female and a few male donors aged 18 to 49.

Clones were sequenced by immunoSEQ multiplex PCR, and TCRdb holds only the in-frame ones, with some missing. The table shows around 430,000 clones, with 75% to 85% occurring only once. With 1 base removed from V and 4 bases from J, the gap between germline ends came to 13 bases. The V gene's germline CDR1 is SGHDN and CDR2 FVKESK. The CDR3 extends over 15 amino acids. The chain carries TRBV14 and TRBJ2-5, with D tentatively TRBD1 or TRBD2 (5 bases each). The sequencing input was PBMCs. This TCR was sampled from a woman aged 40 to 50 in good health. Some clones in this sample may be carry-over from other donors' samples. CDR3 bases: TGTGCCAGCAGCCAAGCTATGGCAGGGAGAGAGACCCAGTACTTC. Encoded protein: CASSQAMAGRETQYF.